These T cell receptor beta chains were read from a single sample in a study of blood T cell repertoires in COVID-19. The method was immunoSEQ multiplex PCR; TCRdb's version includes in-frame clones alone and lacks a portion of them. The sample has about 310,000 clones; 90% are singletons. The sample taken for sequencing was peripheral blood. The receptors originated from a woman in her 40s with COVID-19, enrolled during active disease. CDR3s include the opening cysteine and the closing phenylalanine or tryptophan. The D gene is left open where the match is weak. Size tells how often a clone was seen (once, few, many) or the class of an expanded clone, and some rows leave it out.

clone_size: .; v_call: TRBV19; d_call: .; j_call: TRBJ2-3; cdr3_aa: CASSQESTRSQYF; cdr3_nt: TGTGCCAGTAGCCAAGAATCTACCCGATCGCAGTATTTT
clone_size: .; v_call: TRBV28; d_call: TRBD1; j_call: TRBJ1-6; cdr3_aa: CASIGQGSSYNSPLHF; cdr3_nt: TGTGCCAGCATCGGACAGGGGAGCTCCTATAATTCACCCCTCCACTTT
clone_size: .; v_call: TRBV29-1; d_call: .; j_call: TRBJ1-2; cdr3_aa: CSAQTVNYGYTF; cdr3_nt: TGCAGCGCGCAAACGGTAAACTATGGCTACACCTTC
clone_size: .; v_call: TRBV6-6; d_call: .; j_call: TRBJ1-5; cdr3_aa: CASSSDGSQPQHF; cdr3_nt: TGTGCCAGCAGTAGCGACGGTTCGCAGCCCCAGCATTTT
clone_size: .; v_call: TRBV13; d_call: .; j_call: TRBJ2-1; cdr3_aa: CASSTGSYNEQFF; cdr3_nt: TGTGCCAGCAGCACAGGCTCCTACAATGAGCAGTTCTTC
clone_size: .; v_call: TRBV2; d_call: TRBD1; j_call: TRBJ1-2; cdr3_aa: CASSERTGGSGYGYTF; cdr3_nt: TGTGCCAGCAGCGAAAGGACAGGGGGATCAGGCTATGGCTACACCTTC
clone_size: few; v_call: TRBV18; d_call: .; j_call: TRBJ1-3; cdr3_aa: CASSRESGGLGNTIYF; cdr3_nt: TGTGCCAGCTCACGAGAAAGCGGGGGACTCGGAAACACCATATATTTT
clone_size: .; v_call: TRBV6-4; d_call: .; j_call: TRBJ1-6; cdr3_aa: CASSERGGLSNSPLHF; cdr3_nt: TGTGCCAGCAGTGAACGGGGGGGCTTATCTAATTCACCCCTCCACTTT
clone_size: .; v_call: TRBV6-5; d_call: .; j_call: TRBJ1-3; cdr3_aa: CASSSNGAGGNTIYF; cdr3_nt: TGTGCCAGCAGTTCCAACGGGGCGGGGGGAAACACCATATATTTT
clone_size: once; v_call: TRBV5-1; d_call: .; j_call: TRBJ2-1; cdr3_aa: CASSAVGAGLGFNEQFF; cdr3_nt: TGCGCCAGCAGCGCGGTCGGGGCGGGGTTAGGGTTCAATGAGCAGTTCTTC
clone_size: .; v_call: TRBV18; d_call: TRBD2; j_call: TRBJ2-3; cdr3_aa: CASSPFGLAASTDTQYF; cdr3_nt: TGTGCCAGCTCACCATTCGGACTAGCGGCAAGCACAGATACGCAGTATTTT
clone_size: .; v_call: TRBV5-6; d_call: TRBD1; j_call: TRBJ1-2; cdr3_aa: CASSRDRVRGYTF; cdr3_nt: TGTGCCAGCAGCCGGGACAGGGTAAGAGGCTACACCTTC
clone_size: .; v_call: TRBV2; d_call: TRBD2; j_call: TRBJ2-2; cdr3_aa: CASRATSGMNTGELFF; cdr3_nt: TGTGCCAGCAGGGCTACTAGCGGGATGAACACCGGGGAGCTGTTTTTT
clone_size: .; v_call: TRBV19; d_call: TRBD2; j_call: TRBJ2-5; cdr3_aa: CASSIPSEFGRETQYF; cdr3_nt: TGTGCCAGTAGTATCCCCTCCGAGTTCGGGAGGGAGACCCAGTACTTC
clone_size: once; v_call: TRBV7-8; d_call: TRBD1; j_call: TRBJ2-6; cdr3_aa: CASSYRGLFSGANVLTF; cdr3_nt: TGTGCCAGCAGTTATAGGGGGCTTTTCAGTGGGGCCAACGTCCTGACTTTC
clone_size: once; v_call: TRBV18; d_call: .; j_call: TRBJ1-5; cdr3_aa: CASSPSTNQPQHF; cdr3_nt: TGTGCCAGCTCACCATCAACTAATCAGCCCCAGCATTTT
clone_size: .; v_call: TRBV9; d_call: TRBD2; j_call: TRBJ2-3; cdr3_aa: CASTNSGTRNADTQYF; cdr3_nt: TGTGCCAGCACGAATTCCGGGACTAGGAACGCGGATACGCAGTATTTT
clone_size: once; v_call: TRBV7-3; d_call: TRBD2; j_call: TRBJ2-1; cdr3_aa: CASSLAGDYNEQFF; cdr3_nt: TGTGCCAGCAGCTTAGCGGGGGATTACAATGAGCAGTTCTTC
clone_size: .; v_call: TRBV5-4; d_call: .; j_call: TRBJ2-6; cdr3_aa: CASSLSRAGANVLTF; cdr3_nt: TGTGCCAGCAGCTTGTCCAGGGCCGGGGCCAACGTCCTGACTTTC
clone_size: .; v_call: TRBV6-5; d_call: .; j_call: TRBJ1-2; cdr3_aa: CASSYSGLSNYGYTF; cdr3_nt: TGTGCCAGCAGTTACTCGGGACTCAGTAACTATGGCTACACCTTC
clone_size: .; v_call: TRBV6-2/TRBV6-3; d_call: TRBD2; j_call: TRBJ2-7; cdr3_aa: CASSYPTSGSYEQYF; cdr3_nt: TGTGCCAGCAGTTACCCTACTAGCGGGAGCTACGAGCAGTACTTC
clone_size: .; v_call: TRBV6-5; d_call: TRBD2; j_call: TRBJ2-7; cdr3_aa: CASSSGGSISYEQYF; cdr3_nt: TGTGCCAGCAGTTCGGGCGGGAGCATCTCCTACGAGCAGTACTTC
clone_size: .; v_call: TRBV28; d_call: .; j_call: TRBJ1-5; cdr3_aa: CASSSLGRGGQPQHF; cdr3_nt: TGTGCCAGCAGTTCCCTGGGAAGGGGAGGTCAGCCCCAGCATTTT
clone_size: few; v_call: TRBV4-3; d_call: .; j_call: TRBJ2-7; cdr3_aa: CASSPDFDSAYEQYF; cdr3_nt: TGCGCCAGCAGCCCGGATTTTGACAGCGCCTACGAGCAGTACTTC
clone_size: .; v_call: TRBV11-2; d_call: TRBD2; j_call: TRBJ2-1; cdr3_aa: CASSRTSGRDNEQFF; cdr3_nt: TGTGCCAGCAGCCGGACTAGCGGGAGGGATAATGAGCAGTTCTTC
clone_size: .; v_call: TRBV30; d_call: .; j_call: TRBJ1-1; cdr3_aa: CAWSGQGNTEAFF; cdr3_nt: TGTGCCTGGAGTGGTCAGGGGAACACTGAAGCTTTCTTT
clone_size: .; v_call: TRBV10-2; d_call: TRBD1; j_call: TRBJ1-1; cdr3_aa: CASSARDRGAFF; cdr3_nt: TGCGCCAGCAGTGCAAGGGACAGGGGGGCTTTCTTT
clone_size: .; v_call: TRBV20-1; d_call: TRBD2; j_call: TRBJ2-7; cdr3_aa: CSASPIAGVPYEQYF; cdr3_nt: TGCAGTGCTAGTCCCATAGCGGGAGTCCCCTACGAGCAGTACTTC
clone_size: few; v_call: TRBV27; d_call: .; j_call: TRBJ1-5; cdr3_aa: CASRPGLISNQPQHF; cdr3_nt: TGTGCCAGCCGGCCGGGACTCATTTCCAATCAGCCCCAGCATTTT
clone_size: .; v_call: TRBV19; d_call: TRBD1; j_call: TRBJ1-2; cdr3_aa: CASSFRDRGNGYTF; cdr3_nt: TGTGCCAGTAGTTTCCGGGACAGGGGTAATGGCTACACCTTC
clone_size: .; v_call: TRBV6-1; d_call: TRBD2; j_call: TRBJ2-7; cdr3_aa: CASSDGAPGGLKGREQYF; cdr3_nt: TGTGCCAGCAGTGACGGGGCTCCGGGGGGGCTTAAAGGTCGCGAGCAGTACTTC
clone_size: .; v_call: TRBV25-1; d_call: .; j_call: TRBJ2-7; cdr3_aa: CASNMNVGVQYF; cdr3_nt: TGTGCCAGCAATATGAATGTGGGCGTGCAGTACTTC